This TCR beta chain originates from a study of blood T cell repertoires in COVID-19. Turning to the study itself: The analysed material was cDNA or gDNA that came from T cells, B-cell-depleted T cells, or PBMCs.

Germline V gives CDR1 MGHRA, CDR2 YSYEKL. V gave up 3 bases and J gave up 14 bases, with 20 bases separating them. CDR3 length: 15 amino acids. This clone occurred a few times. Measured with immunoSEQ multiplex PCR; TCRdb has only the in-frame clones, and not every one. The sample holds about 39,000 clones; roughly 85% are singletons and the top ten take about 4.8%. The sequenced sample was peripheral blood. The chain couples TRBV4-1 to TRBJ1-6; D unresolved. This TCR was recovered from a man in his forties or fifties with active COVID-19. The CDR3 DNA is TGCGCCAGCAGCCACAGATGGGAGGGATTCGTGGCCCTCCACTTT. The encoded protein is CASSHRWEGFVALHF.